This T cell receptor (beta chain) was sequenced during a study of metastatic and nonmetastatic thyroid tumors. Whole-study results and caveats: Patients with malignant thyroid tumors reportedly had significantly higher TCR beta diversity than those with benign nodules, in blood and tumor.

Ahead of thyroid surgery, no patient had received treatment of any kind. Per the authors' pipeline: Across clinicopathological groups, CDR3 differences served as the basis for building a distant-metastasis classifier for papillary thyroid cancer. Via MiXCR, TCRdb re-called the PCR reads. TCRdb's processing, not the authors', yielded these V and J calls. The table records over 45,000 clones, about 25% of them present only once. Comment on this clone: The target antigen is unknown.

Sequenced: blood. The source is a male donor with papillary thyroid cancer or a benign thyroid nodule (not recorded which). Some clones in this sample may be carry-over from other donors' samples.

The CDR3 spells CASSLQSSGYEQYF. In DNA, the CDR3 is TGTGCCAGCAGCTTACAATCTAGCGGCTACGAGCAGTACTTC. This sequence joins TRBV7-2 and TRBJ2-7, with 7 bases lining up with TRBD2. The ends lost 2 bases at V and 3 bases at J; junction bases unmatched: 4. CDR1 is SGHTA and CDR2 is FQGNSA in the germline V gene. The length of the CDR3 is 14 residues.